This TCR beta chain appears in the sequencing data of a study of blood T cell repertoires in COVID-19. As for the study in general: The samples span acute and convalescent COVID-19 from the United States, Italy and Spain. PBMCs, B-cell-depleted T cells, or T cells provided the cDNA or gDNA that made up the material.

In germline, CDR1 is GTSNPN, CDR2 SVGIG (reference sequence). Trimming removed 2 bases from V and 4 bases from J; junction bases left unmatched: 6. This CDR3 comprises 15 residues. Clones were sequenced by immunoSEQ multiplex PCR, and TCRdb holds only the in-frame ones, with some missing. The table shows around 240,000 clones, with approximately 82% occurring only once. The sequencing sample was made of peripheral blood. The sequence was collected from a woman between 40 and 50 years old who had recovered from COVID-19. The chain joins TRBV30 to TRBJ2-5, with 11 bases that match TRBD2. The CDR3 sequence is CAWSFSGGAGETQYF. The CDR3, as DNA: TGTGCCTGGAGTTTTAGCGGGGGGGCAGGAGAGACCCAGTACTTC.